This T cell receptor (beta chain) stems from a study of cytomegalovirus exposure and HLA in healthy donors. Study in general: Early released data had about 80 million unique TCRs, all coming from HLA-typed donors. Study-wide findings and caveats: A link between a missense DCLRE1C variant and TCR beta V- and J-gene trimming emerged from a later analysis.

This PCR relied on a set of 60 Vbeta primers and 13 Jbeta primers. Some clones are missing from TCRdb's copy, which holds only in-frame ones; the method was immunoSEQ multiplex PCR. The table records roughly 68,000 clones, about 75% of them present only once. This clone was picked up a small number of times. Its antigen is not identified. Germline lookup yields CDR1 ENHRY and CDR2 SYGVKD. The CDR3 runs 14 residues. V was trimmed by 10 bases and J by 2 bases, leaving 15 bases between them. The J gene is TRBJ1-5, the V gene TRBV10-3; D gene ambiguous. Sequenced input: PBMCs. The TCR comes from a woman aged 30 to 39 in good health and CMV-seropositive. This chain's CDR3 is CATSPPGGNQPQHF. CDR3 DNA: TGTGCCACCTCACCCCCCGGGGGCAATCAGCCCCAGCATTTT.